The subject of this entry is one TCR beta chain. These data originate in a study of cytomegalovirus exposure and HLA in healthy donors. The CDR3 contains 14 residues. Losses at the gene ends were 4 bases for V and 2 bases for J; bases not matched to a gene: 1. In germline, CDR1 is MGHRA, CDR2 YSYEKL. The PCR used 60 Vbeta and 13 Jbeta primers. Assay used: immunoSEQ multiplex PCR; TCRdb lists only in-frame clones, some missing. In the table there are approximately 130,000 clones, roughly three fifths of which are singletons. This TCR was sampled from a woman aged 40 to 55 in good health and CMV-seronegative. Sequencing was carried out using PBMCs. The chain links TRBV4-1 to TRBJ1-5; 8 positions agree with TRBD1. CDR3 in amino acids: CASSPGGGNQPQHF. DNA for the CDR3: TGCGCCAGCAGCCCAGGGGGCGGCAATCAGCCCCAGCATTTT.